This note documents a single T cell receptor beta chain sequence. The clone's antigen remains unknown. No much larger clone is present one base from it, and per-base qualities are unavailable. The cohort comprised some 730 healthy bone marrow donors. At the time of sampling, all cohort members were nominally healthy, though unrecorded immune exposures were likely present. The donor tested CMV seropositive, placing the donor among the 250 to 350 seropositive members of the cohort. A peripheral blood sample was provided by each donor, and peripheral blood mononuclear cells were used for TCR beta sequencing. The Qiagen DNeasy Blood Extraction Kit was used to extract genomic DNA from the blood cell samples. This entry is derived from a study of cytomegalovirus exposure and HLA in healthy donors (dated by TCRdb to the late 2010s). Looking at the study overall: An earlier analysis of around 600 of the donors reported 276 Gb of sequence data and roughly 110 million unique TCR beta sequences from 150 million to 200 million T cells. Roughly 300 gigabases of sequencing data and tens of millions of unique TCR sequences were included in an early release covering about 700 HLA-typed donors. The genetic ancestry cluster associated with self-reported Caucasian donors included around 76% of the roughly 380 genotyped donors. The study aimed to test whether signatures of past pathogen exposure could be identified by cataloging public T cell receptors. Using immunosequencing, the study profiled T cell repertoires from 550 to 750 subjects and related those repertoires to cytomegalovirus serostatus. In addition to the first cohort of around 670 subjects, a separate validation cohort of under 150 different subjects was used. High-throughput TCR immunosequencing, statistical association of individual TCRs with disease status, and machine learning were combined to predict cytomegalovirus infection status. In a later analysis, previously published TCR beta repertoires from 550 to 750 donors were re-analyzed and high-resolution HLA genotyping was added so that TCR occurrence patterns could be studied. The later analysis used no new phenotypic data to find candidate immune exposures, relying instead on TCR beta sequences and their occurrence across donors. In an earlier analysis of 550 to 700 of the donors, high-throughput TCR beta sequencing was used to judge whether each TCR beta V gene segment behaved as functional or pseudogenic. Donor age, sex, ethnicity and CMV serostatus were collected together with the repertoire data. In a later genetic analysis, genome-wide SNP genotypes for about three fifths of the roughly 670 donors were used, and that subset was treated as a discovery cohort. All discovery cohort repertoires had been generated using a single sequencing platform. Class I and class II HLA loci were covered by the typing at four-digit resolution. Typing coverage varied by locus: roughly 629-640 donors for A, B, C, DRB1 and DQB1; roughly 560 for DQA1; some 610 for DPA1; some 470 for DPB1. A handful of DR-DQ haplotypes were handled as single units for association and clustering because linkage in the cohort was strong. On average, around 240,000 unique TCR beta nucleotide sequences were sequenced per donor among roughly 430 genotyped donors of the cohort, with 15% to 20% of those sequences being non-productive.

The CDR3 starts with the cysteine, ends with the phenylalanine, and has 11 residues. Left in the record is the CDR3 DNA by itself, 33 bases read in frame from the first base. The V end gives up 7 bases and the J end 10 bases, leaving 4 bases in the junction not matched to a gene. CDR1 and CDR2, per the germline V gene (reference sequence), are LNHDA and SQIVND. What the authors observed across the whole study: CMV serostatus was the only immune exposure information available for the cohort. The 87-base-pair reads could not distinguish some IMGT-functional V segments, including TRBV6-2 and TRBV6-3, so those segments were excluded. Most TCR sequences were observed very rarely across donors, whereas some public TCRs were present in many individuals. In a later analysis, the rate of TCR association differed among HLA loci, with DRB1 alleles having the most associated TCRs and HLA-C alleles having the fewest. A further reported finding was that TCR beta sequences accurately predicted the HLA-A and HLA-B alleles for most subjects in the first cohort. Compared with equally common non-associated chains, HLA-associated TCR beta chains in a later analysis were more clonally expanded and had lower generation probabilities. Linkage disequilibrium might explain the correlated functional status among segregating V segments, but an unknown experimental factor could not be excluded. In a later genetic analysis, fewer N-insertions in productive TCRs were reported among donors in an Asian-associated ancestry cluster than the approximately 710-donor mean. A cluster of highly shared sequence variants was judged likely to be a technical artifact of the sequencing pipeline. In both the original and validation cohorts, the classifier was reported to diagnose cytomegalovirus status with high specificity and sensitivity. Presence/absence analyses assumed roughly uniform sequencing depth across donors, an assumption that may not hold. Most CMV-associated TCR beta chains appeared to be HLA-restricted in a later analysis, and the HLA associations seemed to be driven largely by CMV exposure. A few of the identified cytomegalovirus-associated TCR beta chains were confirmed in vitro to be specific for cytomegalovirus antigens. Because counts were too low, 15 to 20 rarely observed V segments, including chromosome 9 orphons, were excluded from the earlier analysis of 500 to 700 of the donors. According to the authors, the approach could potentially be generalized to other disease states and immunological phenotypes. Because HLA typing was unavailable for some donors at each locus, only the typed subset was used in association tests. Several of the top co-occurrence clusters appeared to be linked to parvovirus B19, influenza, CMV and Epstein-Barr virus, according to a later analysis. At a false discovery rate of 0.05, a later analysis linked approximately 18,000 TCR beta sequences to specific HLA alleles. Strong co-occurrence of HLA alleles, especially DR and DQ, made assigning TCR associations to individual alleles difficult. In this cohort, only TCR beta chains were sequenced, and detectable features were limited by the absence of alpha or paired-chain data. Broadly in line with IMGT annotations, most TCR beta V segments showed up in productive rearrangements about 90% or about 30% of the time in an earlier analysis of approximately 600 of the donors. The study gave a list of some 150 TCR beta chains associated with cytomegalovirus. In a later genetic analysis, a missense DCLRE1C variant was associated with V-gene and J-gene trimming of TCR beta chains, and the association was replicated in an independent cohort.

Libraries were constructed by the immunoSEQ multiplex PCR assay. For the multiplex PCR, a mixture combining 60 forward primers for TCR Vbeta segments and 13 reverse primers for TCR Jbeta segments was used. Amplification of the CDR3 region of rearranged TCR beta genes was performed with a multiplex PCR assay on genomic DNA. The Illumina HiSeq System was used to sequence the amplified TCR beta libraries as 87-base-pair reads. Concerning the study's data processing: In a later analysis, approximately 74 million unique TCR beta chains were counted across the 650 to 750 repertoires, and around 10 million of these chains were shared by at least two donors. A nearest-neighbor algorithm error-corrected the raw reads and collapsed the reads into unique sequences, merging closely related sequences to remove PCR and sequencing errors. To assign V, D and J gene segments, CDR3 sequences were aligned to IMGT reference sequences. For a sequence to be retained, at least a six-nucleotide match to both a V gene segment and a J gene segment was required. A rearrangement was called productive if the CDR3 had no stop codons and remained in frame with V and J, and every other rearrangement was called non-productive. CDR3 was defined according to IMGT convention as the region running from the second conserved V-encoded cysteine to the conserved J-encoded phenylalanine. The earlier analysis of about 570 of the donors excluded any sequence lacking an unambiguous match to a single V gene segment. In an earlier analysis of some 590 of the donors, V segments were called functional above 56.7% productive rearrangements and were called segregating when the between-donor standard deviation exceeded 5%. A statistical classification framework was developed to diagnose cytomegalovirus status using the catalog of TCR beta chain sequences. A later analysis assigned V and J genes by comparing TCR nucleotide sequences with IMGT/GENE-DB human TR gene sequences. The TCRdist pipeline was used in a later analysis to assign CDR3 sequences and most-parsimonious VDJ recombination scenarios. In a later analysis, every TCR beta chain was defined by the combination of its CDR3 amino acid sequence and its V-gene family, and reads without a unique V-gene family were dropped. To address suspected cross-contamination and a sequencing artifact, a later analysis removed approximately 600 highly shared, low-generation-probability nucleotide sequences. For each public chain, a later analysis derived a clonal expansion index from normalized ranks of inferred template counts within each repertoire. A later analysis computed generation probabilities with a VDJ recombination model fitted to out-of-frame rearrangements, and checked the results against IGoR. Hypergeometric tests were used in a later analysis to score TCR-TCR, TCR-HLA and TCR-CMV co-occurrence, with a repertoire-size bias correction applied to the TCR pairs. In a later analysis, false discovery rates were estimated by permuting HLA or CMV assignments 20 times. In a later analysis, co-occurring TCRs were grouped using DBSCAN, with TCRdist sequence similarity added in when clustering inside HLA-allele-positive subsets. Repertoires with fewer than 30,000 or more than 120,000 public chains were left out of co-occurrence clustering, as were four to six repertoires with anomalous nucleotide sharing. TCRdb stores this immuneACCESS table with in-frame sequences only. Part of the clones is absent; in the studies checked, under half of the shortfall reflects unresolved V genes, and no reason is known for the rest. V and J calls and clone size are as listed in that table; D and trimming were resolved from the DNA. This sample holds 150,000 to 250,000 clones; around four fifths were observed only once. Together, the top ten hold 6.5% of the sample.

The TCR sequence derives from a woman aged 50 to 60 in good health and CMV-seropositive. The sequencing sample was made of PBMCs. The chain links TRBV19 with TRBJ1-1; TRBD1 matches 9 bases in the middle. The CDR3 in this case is CASKIQGAAFF. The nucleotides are TGTGCCAGTAAAATACAGGGGGCAGCTTTCTTT.